This T cell receptor beta chain was identified during a study of T cell responses to AZD1222 COVID-19 vaccine. Whole-study results and caveats: Spike-specific TCRs gained breadth and depth after people received two AZD1222 doses.

The sample holds a few counts of this clone. Its cognate antigen is unknown. Trimming took 3 bases from V and 4 from J, leaving 15 bases between them. CDR1 and CDR2 (germline): GTSNPN, SVGIG (reference sequence). The CDR3 totals 14 residues. Profiled with immunoSEQ multiplex PCR; TCRdb holds only in-frame clones, not every one. Here the sample spans around 96,000 clones, around nine tenths being singletons. Sample: peripheral blood, taken on day 0 of AZD1222 vaccination. This clonotype was obtained from an adult in good health. The chain recombines TRBV30 with TRBJ1-2; no clear D gene. CDR3 amino acids: CAWSSVRAFYGYTF. The CDR3 DNA reads as TGTGCCTGGAGCTCGGTTCGGGCCTTCTATGGCTACACCTTC.